The 26 T cell receptor beta chains below come from one sample, sequenced in a study of T cells after yellow fever vaccination. TCRdb reprocessed the 5' RACE reads via MiXCR and lists one record per CDR3 protein. The top ten clones hold approximately 25% of a sample with roughly 330,000 distinct CDR3 sequences, about 4% of them seen once. The sequenced sample was PBMCs, obtained 5 days after the yellow fever booster vaccination. These receptors were taken from a young man who received the YFV17D yellow fever vaccine.

This clonotype was seen a few times. This rearrangement joins TRBV7-9 to TRBJ2-5; 7 positions match TRBD2. Germline V gives CDR1 SEHNR, CDR2 FQNEAQ (reference sequence). With V trimmed by 5 bases and J by 5 bases, 14 bases remained unmatched. This CDR3 comprises 16 residues. CDR3 DNA sequence: TGTGCCAGCAGCAACACTGGGAGCGGGGCCGGGGAGACCCAGTACTTC. Its translation: CASSNTGSGAGETQYF.

This clonotype was counted only a few times. This sequence joins TRBV18 and TRBJ1-3; D unclear. This CDR3 is 16 amino acids long. The ends were cut back, 2 bases at V and 4 bases at J, with 15 bases in the middle. Germline loops: CDR1 KGHSH, CDR2 LQKENI. This CDR3 is CASSPGGQEPGNTIYF. Written as DNA, the CDR3 is TGTGCCAGCTCACCAGGTGGGCAGGAGCCGGGAAACACCATATATTTT.

This clonotype occurred a few times. The CDR3, as DNA: TGTGCCAGCAGCCCCCTGGGGGGATCCAACTCCTACGAGCAGTACGTC. Encoded protein: CASSPLGGSNSYEQYV. The chain joins TRBV14 to TRBJ2-7, with D maybe TRBD2 (6 bases). Trimming took 4 bases from V and 0 from J, leaving 16 bases between them. The CDR3 runs to 16 residues. Per germline, CDR1 SGHDN and CDR2 FVKESK.

There are a few counts of this clonotype. V is TRBV20-1 and J is TRBJ1-1; D uncertain. Looked up from germline, CDR1 is DFQATT and CDR2 is SNEGSKA (reference sequence). The CDR3 covers 14 residues. Deletions cut 6 bases from V and 4 bases from J, with 18 bases between. CDR3 nucleotide sequence: TGCAGTGCCCGCGGCGGTAGTGCGGGCACTGAAGCTTTCTTT. Translated, it gives CSARGGSAGTEAFF.

This clonotype was seen a few times. This chain joins TRBV5-5 and TRBJ1-5; perhaps TRBD1 as D (6 bases). The germline gives CDR1 SGHKS, CDR2 YYEKEE (reference sequence). The V and J ends lost 4 bases and 0 bases respectively, with 11 bases between them. This CDR3 is 15 amino acids long. The CDR3 reads CASSRTVRSNQPQHF. The CDR3 nucleotides are TGTGCCAGCAGCCGGACAGTTCGTAGCAATCAGCCCCAGCATTTT.

The chain joins TRBV27 to TRBJ2-7; D is perhaps TRBD1 (7 bases). This CDR3 region has 17 residues. The V and J ends lost 6 bases and 5 bases respectively, with 26 bases between them. The germline V gene encodes CDR1 MNHEY and CDR2 SMNVEV (reference sequence). CDR3 protein: CASRSLNRGGGANEQYF. CDR3 bases: TGTGCCAGCAGGAGCTTAAACAGGGGTGGAGGGGCGAACGAGCAGTACTTC.

This clonotype appeared a few times. The chain carries TRBV4-3 and TRBJ1-5; possible D gene TRBD1, 6 bases. Germline CDR1 and CDR2: LGHNA and YSLEER. The CDR3 covers 15 residues. Trimming took 0 bases from V and 6 from J, leaving 12 bases between them. CDR3 DNA: TGCGCCAGCAGCCAAGAGGGGGGGCCAGGTCAGCCCCAGCATTTT. It yields the protein CASSQEGGPGQPQHF.

V is TRBV7-2 and J is TRBJ2-3, with D perhaps TRBD2 (5 bases). V lost 1 base, J lost 6 bases, and 14 bases lay in between. Per the germline V gene, CDR1 is SGHTA and CDR2 is FQGNSA. CDR3 size: 15 residues. The CDR3 loop reads CASSLGGPRRDTQYF. The CDR3 DNA is TGTGCCAGCAGCTTAGGTGGACCGAGGAGGGATACGCAGTATTTT.

This clonotype was seen a handful of times. The chain recombines TRBV5-1 with TRBJ2-5, with TRBD2 matching 12 bases. From germline, CDR1 is SGHRS and CDR2 YFSETQ. The J segment lost 2 bases and the V segment lost 0 bases, leaving 8 bases of the junction unmatched. CDR3 length: 18 amino acids. CDR3 bases: TGCGCCAGCAGCTTGGCGGCTAGCGGGGGGGCAAGGCAAGAGACCCAGTACTTC. Amino acids: CASSLAASGGARQETQYF.

At least ten counts were recorded for this clonotype. The V gene is TRBV5-4, the J gene TRBJ2-2; TRBD2 matches 8 bases. J gave up 7 bases and V 2 bases, and 10 bases lay outside the gene matches. CDR3 size: 16 residues. Germline V gene sequence: CDR1 SGHNT, CDR2 YYREEE (reference sequence). CDR3: CASSFREGATVGELFF. As DNA, the CDR3 is TGTGCCAGCAGCTTTCGGGAGGGAGCAACGGTCGGGGAGCTGTTTTTT.

This clonotype was counted a few times. V gene TRBV19 combines with J gene TRBJ2-2; TRBD1 aligns across 10 bases. The V gene end was trimmed by 4 bases and the J gene end by 5 bases; junction bases not matched to a gene: 4. The CDR3 consists of 15 residues. Germline loops: CDR1 LNHDA, CDR2 SQIVND (reference sequence). The DNA of the CDR3 is TGTGCCAGTAGTACCGGGACAGGGGCTACCGGGGAGCTGTTTTTT. As protein: CASSTGTGATGELFF. Using reference TRBV19 and TRBJ2-2 for the parts outside the CDR3, the full variable domain is DGGITQSPKYLFRKEGQNVTLSCEQNLNHDAMYWYRQDPGQGLRLIYYSQIVNDFQKGDIAEGYSVSREKKESFPLTVTSAQKNPTAFYLCASSTGTGATGELFFGEGSRLTVL.

Many counts were recorded for this clonotype. The genes are TRBV20-1 and TRBJ2-7; no clear D gene. The CDR3 is 18 amino acids. Germline V lookup: CDR1 DFQATT, CDR2 SNEGSKA (reference sequence). Trimming took off 2 bases at V and 6 bases at J, with 29 bases between the two ends. CDR3 DNA: TGCAGTGCTAGACAAGTGACGGAGTCAACTATGATCCCCTCCGAGCAGTACTTC. Protein sequence: CSARQVTESTMIPSEQYF.

This clonotype appeared many times. An end of the junction differs from the germline gene, which may be a read error. This chain links TRBV20-1 with TRBJ1-2; D is undetermined. The CDR3 runs to 11 residues. Germline values: CDR1 DFQATT, CDR2 SNEGSKA (reference sequence). The DNA of the CDR3 is TGCAGTGCTGGAGATGGTTATGGCTACACCTTC. Translated, it gives CSAGDGYGYTF.

This clonotype has a handful of counts. V is TRBV6-5 and J is TRBJ1-6; TRBD1 matches at 7 bases. The CDR3 spans 14 residues. The germline gives CDR1 MNHEY, CDR2 SVGAGI. Trimming at V came to 6 bases and at J to 10 bases, leaving 9 bases not matched to a gene. The CDR3: CASRRQGEGSPLHF. The CDR3 nucleotides are TGTGCCAGCAGGAGACAGGGTGAGGGGTCACCCCTCCACTTT.

This clonotype was seen many times. CDR3 in amino acids: CAISRQRDQPQHF. CDR3 in DNA: TGTGCCATCAGCCGACAGAGGGACCAGCCCCAGCATTTT. This chain uses TRBV10-3 with TRBJ1-5, with D possibly TRBD1 on 5 matching bases. Germline V gene data show CDR1 as ENHRY and CDR2 as SYGVKD. The V end was cut by 6 bases, the J end by 7 bases, with 13 bases between. The CDR3 covers 13 residues.

This clonotype came up many times. The rearrangement joins TRBV27 to TRBJ2-3; tentatively, D is TRBD2 (7 bases). The length of the CDR3 is 19 residues. The V gene lost 0 bases and the J gene lost 5 bases, with 24 bases spanning the gap. The germline gives CDR1 MNHEY, CDR2 SMNVEV (reference sequence). CDR3 amino acids: CASSLSRGESGLQGDTQYF. The CDR3 nucleotides are TGTGCCAGCAGTTTATCGCGTGGGGAGTCGGGACTACAGGGAGATACGCAGTATTTT.

This clonotype was seen a few times. The rearrangement uses TRBV27 and TRBJ2-5; no firm D call. There are 14 residues in the CDR3. Germline CDR1 and CDR2: MNHEY and SMNVEV (reference sequence). Trimming took off 2 bases at V and 4 bases at J, with 11 bases between the two ends. The CDR3 nucleotides read TGTGCCAGCAGTTTAGTTGGGCGGCGAGAGACCCAGTACTTC. It encodes CASSLVGRRETQYF.

This chain uses TRBV7-6 with TRBJ2-3, with 12 bases fitting TRBD2. This CDR3 has 17 amino acids. The germline V gene has CDR1 SGHVS and CDR2 FNYEAQ. V gave up 5 bases and J gave up 6 bases; unmatched junction bases: 12. The CDR3 coding sequence is TGTGCCAGCAGCCCGTACCTAGCGGGGGGGCCTTGGGATACGCAGTATTTT. Translating it yields CASSPYLAGGPWDTQYF.

This clonotype was recorded a few times. The chain uses TRBV7-2 and TRBJ1-6; TRBD1 matches at 12 bases. J was trimmed by 7 bases and V by 5 bases; bases with no gene match: 3. Germline CDR1 is SGHTA and CDR2 is FQGNSA. The CDR3 has 15 amino acids. DNA for the CDR3: TGTGCCAGCAGCGGGGACAGGGGGCGAAATTCACCCCTCCACTTT. The encoded protein is CASSGDRGRNSPLHF.

The chain joins TRBV27 to TRBJ2-7; 9 bases are shared with TRBD2. Germline values: CDR1 MNHEY, CDR2 SMNVEV (reference sequence). The CDR3 runs 14 residues. V was pared by 3 bases and J by 4 bases, with 4 bases of the junction left unmatched. CDR3 in amino acids: CASSFALAGYEQYF. CDR3 bases: TGTGCCAGCAGTTTCGCTCTAGCGGGGTACGAGCAGTACTTC.

The chain joins TRBV5-5 to TRBJ1-2; D might be TRBD1 (6 bases). The CDR3 consists of 12 residues. Trimming left V 7 bases short and J 5 bases short, with 12 bases between. Germline CDR1 reads SGHKS; CDR2 reads YYEKEE (reference sequence). CDR3 bases: TGTGCCAGCGGGGGGGCTTGGTATGGCTACACCTTC. Translation: CASGGAWYGYTF.

This sequence joins TRBV7-2 and TRBJ1-5, with a tentative D call TRBD1 (6 bases). Germline V gene lookup returns CDR1 SGHTA and CDR2 FQGNSA. This CDR3 has 14 amino acids. Deletions cut 5 bases from V and 3 bases from J, with 11 bases between. CDR3 sequence (DNA): TGTGCCAGCAGCCAACAGGGCCTCAATCAGCCCCAGCATTTT. Its translation: CASSQQGLNQPQHF.

This clonotype was counted a few times. The rearrangement uses TRBV7-9 and TRBJ2-2; TRBD1 agrees at 7 bases. The V segment lost 3 bases and the J segment 0 bases; nucleotides outside the gene matches: 4. CDR3 length: 16 amino acids. CDR1 is SEHNR and CDR2 is FQNEAQ in the germline V gene (reference sequence). As DNA, the CDR3 is TGTGCCAGCAGCTTGGACAGGACAACGAACACCGGGGAGCTGTTTTTT. It translates to CASSLDRTTNTGELFF. The full variable domain, its missing parts supplied by reference TRBV7-9 and TRBJ2-2, is DTGVSQNPRHKITKRGQNVTFRCDPISEHNRLYWYRQTLGQGPEFLTYFQNEAQLEKSRLLSDRFSAERPKGSFSTLEIQRTEQGDSAMYLCASSLDRTTNTGELFFGEGSRLTVL.

Only a few counts were recorded for this clonotype. This chain links TRBV25-1 with TRBJ1-6, with 8 bases lining up with TRBD1. This CDR3 has 16 amino acids. Germline loops: CDR1 MGHDK, CDR2 SYGVNS. With 3 bases clipped from V and 8 bases from J, the junction kept 9 bases outside the gene matches. DNA of the CDR3: TGTGCCAGCAGTGACCCTAGGGCAGGGGGCGATTCACCCCTCCACTTT. Translation gives CASSDPRAGGDSPLHF.

This clonotype was counted at least ten times. The gene calls are TRBV2 and TRBJ1-2; D not resolved. With 6 bases removed from V and 4 bases from J, the gap between germline ends came to 15 bases. CDR1 and CDR2 from the germline V gene are SNHLY and FYNNEI. The CDR3 length is 14 residues. DNA of the CDR3: TGTGCCAGCAGCTTATCGGGAGTTCCCTATGGCTACACCTTC. Translation: CASSLSGVPYGYTF.

The chain links TRBV5-4 to TRBJ1-5; a possible D gene is TRBD1 (6 bases). The germline gives CDR1 SGHNT, CDR2 YYREEE (reference sequence). This CDR3 region has 14 residues. The V and J ends lost 0 bases and 7 bases respectively, with 11 bases between them. The CDR3 protein is CASSLGQEDQPQHF. The CDR3 DNA is TGTGCCAGCAGCTTGGGACAGGAGGACCAGCCCCAGCATTTT. Drawing the rest from reference TRBV5-4 and TRBJ1-5, the complete variable domain is ETGVTQSPTHLIKTRGQQVTLRCSSQSGHNTVSWYQQALGQGPQFIFQYYREEENGRGNFPPRFSGLQFPNYSSELNVNALELDDSALYLCASSLGQEDQPQHFGDGTRLSIL.